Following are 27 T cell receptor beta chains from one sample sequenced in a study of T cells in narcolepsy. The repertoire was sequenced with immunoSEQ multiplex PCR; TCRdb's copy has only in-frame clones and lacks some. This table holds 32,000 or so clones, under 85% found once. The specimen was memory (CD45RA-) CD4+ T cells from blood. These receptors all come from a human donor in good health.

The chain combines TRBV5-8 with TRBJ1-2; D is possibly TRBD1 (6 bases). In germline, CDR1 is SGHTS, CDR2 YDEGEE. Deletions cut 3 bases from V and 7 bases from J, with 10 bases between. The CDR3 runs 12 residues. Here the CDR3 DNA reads TGTGCCAGCAGCTCCGCCAGGGGTGGCTACACCTTC. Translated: CASSSARGGYTF.

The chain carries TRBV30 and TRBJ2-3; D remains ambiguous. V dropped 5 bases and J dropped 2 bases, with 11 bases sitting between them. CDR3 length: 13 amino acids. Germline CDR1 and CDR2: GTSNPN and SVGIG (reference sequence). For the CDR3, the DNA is TGTGCCTGGGACTCTCCTCTCACAGATACGCAGTATTTT. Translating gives CAWDSPLTDTQYF.

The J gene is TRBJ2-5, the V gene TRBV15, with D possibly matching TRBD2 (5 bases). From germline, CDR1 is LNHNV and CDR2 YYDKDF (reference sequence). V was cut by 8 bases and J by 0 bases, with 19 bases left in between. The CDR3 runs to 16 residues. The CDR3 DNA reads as TGTGCCACCGCCAAACCCCGAAGCGGAAACCAAGAGACCCAGTACTTC. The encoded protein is CATAKPRSGNQETQYF.

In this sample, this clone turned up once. The CDR3 sequence is CASSGQSGTANTIYF. In DNA, the CDR3 is TGCGCCAGCTCCGGACAGAGCGGGACGGCAAACACCATATATTTT. V and J are TRBV5-1 and TRBJ1-3; D perhaps matches TRBD1 (6 bases). Germline CDR1 is SGHRS and CDR2 is YFSETQ. V lost 7 bases, J lost 6 bases, and 20 bases lay in between. The CDR3 length is 15 residues.

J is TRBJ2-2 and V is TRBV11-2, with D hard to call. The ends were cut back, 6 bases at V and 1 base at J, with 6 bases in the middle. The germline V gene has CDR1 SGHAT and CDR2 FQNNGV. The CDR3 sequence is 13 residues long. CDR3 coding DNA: TGTGCCAGCAGGGAGAAGAACACCGGGGAGCTGTTTTTT. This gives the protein CASREKNTGELFF.

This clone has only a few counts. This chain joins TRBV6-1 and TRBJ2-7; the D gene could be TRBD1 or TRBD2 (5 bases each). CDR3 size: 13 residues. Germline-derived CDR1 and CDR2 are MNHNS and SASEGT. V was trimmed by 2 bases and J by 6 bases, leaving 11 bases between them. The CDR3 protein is CASSERDASEQYF. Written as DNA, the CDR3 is TGTGCCAGCAGTGAAAGGGACGCCTCCGAGCAGTACTTC.

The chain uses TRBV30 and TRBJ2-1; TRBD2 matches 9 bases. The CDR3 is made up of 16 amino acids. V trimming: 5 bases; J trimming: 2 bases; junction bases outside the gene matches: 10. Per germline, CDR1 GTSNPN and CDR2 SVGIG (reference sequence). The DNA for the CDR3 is TGTGCCTGGTCCGCGCCGGGACTAGCCCCCTACAATGAGCAGTTCTTC. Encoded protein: CAWSAPGLAPYNEQFF.

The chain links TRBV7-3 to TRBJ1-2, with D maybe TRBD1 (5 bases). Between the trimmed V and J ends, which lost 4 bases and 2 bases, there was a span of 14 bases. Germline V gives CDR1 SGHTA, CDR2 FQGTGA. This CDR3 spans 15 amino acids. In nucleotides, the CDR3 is TGTGCCAGCAGCTCTTCTCCGGGACGGAACTATGGCTACACCTTC. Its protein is CASSSSPGRNYGYTF.

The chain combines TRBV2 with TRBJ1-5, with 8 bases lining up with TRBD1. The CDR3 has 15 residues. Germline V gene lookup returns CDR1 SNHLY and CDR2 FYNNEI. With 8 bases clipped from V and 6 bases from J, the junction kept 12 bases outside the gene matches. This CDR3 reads CASQGFRGRSQPQHF. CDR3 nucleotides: TGTGCCAGCCAGGGTTTCAGGGGGCGCAGTCAGCCCCAGCATTTT.

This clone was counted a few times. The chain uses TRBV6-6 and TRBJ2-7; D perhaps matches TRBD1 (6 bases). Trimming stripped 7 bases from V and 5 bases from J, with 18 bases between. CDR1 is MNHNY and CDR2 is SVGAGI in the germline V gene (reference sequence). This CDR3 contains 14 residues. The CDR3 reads CASTYSDSNHEQYF. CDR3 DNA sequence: TGTGCCAGCACCTATTCGGACAGTAACCACGAGCAGTACTTC.

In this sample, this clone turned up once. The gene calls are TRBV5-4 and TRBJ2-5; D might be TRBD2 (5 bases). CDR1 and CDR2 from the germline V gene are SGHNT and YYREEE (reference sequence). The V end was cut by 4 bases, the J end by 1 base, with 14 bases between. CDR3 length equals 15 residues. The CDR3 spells CASSIKAEIQETQYF. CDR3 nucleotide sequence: TGTGCCAGCAGCATTAAAGCGGAGATCCAAGAGACCCAGTACTTC.

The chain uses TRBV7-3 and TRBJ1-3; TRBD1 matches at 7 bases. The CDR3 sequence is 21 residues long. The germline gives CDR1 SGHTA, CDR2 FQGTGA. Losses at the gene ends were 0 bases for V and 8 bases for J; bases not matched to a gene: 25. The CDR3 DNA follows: TGTGCCAGCAGCTTAACGTGCTTCCGGACAGGCCAACATTGCTCTGCGGACACCATATATTTT. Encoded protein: CASSLTCFRTGQHCSADTIYF.

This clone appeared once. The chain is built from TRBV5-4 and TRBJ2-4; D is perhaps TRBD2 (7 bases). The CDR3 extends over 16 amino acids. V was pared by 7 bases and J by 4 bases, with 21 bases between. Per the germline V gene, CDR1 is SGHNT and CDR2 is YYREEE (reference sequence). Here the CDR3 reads CASSTGGQGLKNIQYF. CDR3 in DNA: TGTGCCAGCTCCACGGGGGGCCAGGGGCTGAAAAACATTCAGTACTTC.

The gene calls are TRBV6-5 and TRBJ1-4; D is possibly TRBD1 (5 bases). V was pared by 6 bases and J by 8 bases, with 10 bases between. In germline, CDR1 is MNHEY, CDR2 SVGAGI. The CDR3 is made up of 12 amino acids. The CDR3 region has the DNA TGTGCCAGCAGGGGGGATCTAGAAAAACTGTTTTTT. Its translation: CASRGDLEKLFF.

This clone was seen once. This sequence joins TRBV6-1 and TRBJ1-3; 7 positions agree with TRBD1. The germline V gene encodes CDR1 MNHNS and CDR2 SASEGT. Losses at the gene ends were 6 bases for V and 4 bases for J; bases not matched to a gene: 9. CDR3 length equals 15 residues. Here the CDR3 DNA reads TGTGCCAGCAGAGGGGAGGGGGCGCGCGGAAACACCATATATTTT. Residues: CASRGEGARGNTIYF.

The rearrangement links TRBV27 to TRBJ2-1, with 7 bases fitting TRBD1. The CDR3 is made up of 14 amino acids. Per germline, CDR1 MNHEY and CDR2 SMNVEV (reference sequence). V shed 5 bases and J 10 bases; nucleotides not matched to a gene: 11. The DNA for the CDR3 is TGTGCCAGCAGTCCCAGCGCCTACAGGGGAGAGCAGTTCTTC. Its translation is CASSPSAYRGEQFF.

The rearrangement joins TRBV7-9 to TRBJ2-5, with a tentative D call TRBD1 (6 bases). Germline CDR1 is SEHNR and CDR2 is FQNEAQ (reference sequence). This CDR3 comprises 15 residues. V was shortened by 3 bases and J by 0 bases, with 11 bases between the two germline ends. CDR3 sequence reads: CASSFRGQYQETQYF. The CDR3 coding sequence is TGTGCCAGCAGCTTCCGAGGACAGTACCAAGAGACCCAGTACTTC.

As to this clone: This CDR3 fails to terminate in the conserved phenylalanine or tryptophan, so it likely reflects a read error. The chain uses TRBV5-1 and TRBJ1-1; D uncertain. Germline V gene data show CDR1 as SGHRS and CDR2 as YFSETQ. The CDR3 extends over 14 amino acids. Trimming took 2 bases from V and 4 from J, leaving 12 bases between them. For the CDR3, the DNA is TGCGCCAGCAGCTTCTTACCCCGGGGCACTGAAGCTTTCCTT. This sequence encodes CASSFLPRGTEAFL.

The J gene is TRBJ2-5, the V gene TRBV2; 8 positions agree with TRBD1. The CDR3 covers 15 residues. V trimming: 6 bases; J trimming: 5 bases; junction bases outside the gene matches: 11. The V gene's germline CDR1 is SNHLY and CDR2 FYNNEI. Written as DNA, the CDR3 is TGTGCCAGCAGCGGATTCAGGGGGCCGGGGGAGACCCAGTACTTC. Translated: CASSGFRGPGETQYF.

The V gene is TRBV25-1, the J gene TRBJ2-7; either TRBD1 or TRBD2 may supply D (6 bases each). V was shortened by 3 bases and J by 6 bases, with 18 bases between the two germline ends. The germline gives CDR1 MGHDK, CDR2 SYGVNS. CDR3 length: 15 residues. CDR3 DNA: TGTGCCAGCAGTGATCTTACCGGGGGCAAGGGCGAGCAGTACTTC. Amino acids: CASSDLTGGKGEQYF.

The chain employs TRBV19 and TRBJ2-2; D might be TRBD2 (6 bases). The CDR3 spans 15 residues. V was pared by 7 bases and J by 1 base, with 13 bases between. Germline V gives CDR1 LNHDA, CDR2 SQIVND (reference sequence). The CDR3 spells CASKTGTQNTGELFF. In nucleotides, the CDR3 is TGTGCCAGTAAAACGGGGACTCAGAACACCGGGGAGCTGTTTTTT.

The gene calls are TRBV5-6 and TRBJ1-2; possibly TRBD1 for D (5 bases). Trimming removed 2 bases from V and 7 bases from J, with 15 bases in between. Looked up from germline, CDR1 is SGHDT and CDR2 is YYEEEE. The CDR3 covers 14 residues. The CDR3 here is CASSFGRDSLGYTF. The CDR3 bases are TGTGCCAGCAGCTTTGGCAGGGATTCGCTTGGCTACACCTTC.

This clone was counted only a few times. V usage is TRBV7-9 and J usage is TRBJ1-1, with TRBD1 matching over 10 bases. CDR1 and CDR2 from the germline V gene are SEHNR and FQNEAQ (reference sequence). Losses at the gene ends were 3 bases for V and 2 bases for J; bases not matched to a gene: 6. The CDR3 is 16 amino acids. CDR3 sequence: CASSFGTGALNTEAFF. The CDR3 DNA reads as TGTGCCAGCAGCTTTGGGACAGGGGCTTTAAACACTGAAGCTTTCTTT.

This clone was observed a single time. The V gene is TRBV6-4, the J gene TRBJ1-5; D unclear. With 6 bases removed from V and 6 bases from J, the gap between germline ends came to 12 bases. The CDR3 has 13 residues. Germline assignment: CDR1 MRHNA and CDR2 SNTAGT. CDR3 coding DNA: TGTGCCAGCAGCCCCGAGATTGGTCAGCCCCAGCATTTT. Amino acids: CASSPEIGQPQHF.

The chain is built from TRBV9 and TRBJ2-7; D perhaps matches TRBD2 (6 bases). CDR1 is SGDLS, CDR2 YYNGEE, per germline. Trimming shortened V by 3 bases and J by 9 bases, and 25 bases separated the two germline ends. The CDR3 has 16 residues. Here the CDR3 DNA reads TGTGCCAGCAGCGCCGGGACTTCTCGGGGAACTACGAGGCAGTACTTC. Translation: CASSAGTSRGTTRQYF.

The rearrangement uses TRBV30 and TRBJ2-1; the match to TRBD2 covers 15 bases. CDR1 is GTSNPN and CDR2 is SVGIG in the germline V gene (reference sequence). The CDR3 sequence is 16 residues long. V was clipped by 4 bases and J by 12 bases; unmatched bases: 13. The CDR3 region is CAWIRSGTSGRRRQFF. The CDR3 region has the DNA TGTGCCTGGATCAGGTCCGGGACTAGCGGGAGGAGACGGCAGTTCTTC.

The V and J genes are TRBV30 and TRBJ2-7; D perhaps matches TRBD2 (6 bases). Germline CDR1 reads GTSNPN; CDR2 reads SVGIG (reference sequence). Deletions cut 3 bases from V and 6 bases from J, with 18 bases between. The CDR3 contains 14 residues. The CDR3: CAWSPSGVPSEQYF. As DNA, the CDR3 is TGTGCCTGGAGCCCCTCGGGGGTGCCTTCCGAGCAGTACTTC.